One and the same sample provided the 5 T cell receptor beta chains below, sequenced in a study of response to subunit inactivated influenza vaccine. MiXCR, applied by TCRdb to the RT-PCR reads, yields one record per CDR3 protein. This sample has 500,000 to 600,000 distinct CDR3 sequences; 6% to 9% occur once, and the top ten carry 10% to 15%. Sequencing used PBMCs from blood, obtained less than 30 months after vaccination. These receptors all come from a man aged 45 to 75 who received an inactivated influenza vaccine.

The chain carries TRBV14 and TRBJ2-7; perhaps TRBD1 as D (6 bases). This CDR3 spans 14 amino acids. V lost 4 bases, J lost 6 bases, and 16 bases lay in between. Germline CDR1 is SGHDN and CDR2 is FVKESK. The CDR3 is CASSRFAGALEQYF. The DNA of the CDR3 is TGTGCCAGCAGCCGTTTTGCAGGGGCACTCGAGCAGTACTTC.

There are many counts of this clonotype. V and J are TRBV12-3 or TRBV12-4 and TRBJ2-3; D is unresolved. V lost 3 bases and J 4 bases, leaving 5 bases between the germline ends. This CDR3 is built from 12 residues. The chain's CDR3 is CASSLWADTQYF. CDR3 nucleotides: TGTGCCAGCAGTTTGTGGGCAGATACGCAGTATTTT.

The chain uses TRBV9 and TRBJ2-7; a weak D match, TRBD1 (5 bases). Trimming removed 4 bases from V and 4 bases from J, with 15 bases in between. The CDR3 is 14 residues long. In germline, CDR1 is SGDLS, CDR2 YYNGEE. In nucleotides, the CDR3 is TGTGCCAGCAGCCAAGGGGCGGCGGAATACGAGCAGTACTTC. This sequence encodes CASSQGAAEYEQYF.

J is TRBJ2-7 and V is TRBV10-3; 11 bases are a match to TRBD1. The germline CDR1 and CDR2 sequences are ENHRY and SYGVKD. The CDR3 loop spans 15 amino acids. The junction had 5 bases not matched to a gene; V was cut back by 5 bases and J by 2 bases. CDR3 in DNA: TGTGCCATCAGTACGCCGGGACAGGGGGCCTACGAGCAGTACTTC. This sequence encodes CAISTPGQGAYEQYF.

This clonotype was picked up a small number of times. This rearrangement joins TRBV20-1 to TRBJ1-1, with 10 nucleotides matching TRBD1. Germline V lookup: CDR1 DFQATT, CDR2 SNEGSKA (reference sequence). The CDR3 runs to 9 residues. For the CDR3, the DNA is TGCAGCCCCCGGGACAGGGGATTCTTT. As protein: CSPRDRGFF.